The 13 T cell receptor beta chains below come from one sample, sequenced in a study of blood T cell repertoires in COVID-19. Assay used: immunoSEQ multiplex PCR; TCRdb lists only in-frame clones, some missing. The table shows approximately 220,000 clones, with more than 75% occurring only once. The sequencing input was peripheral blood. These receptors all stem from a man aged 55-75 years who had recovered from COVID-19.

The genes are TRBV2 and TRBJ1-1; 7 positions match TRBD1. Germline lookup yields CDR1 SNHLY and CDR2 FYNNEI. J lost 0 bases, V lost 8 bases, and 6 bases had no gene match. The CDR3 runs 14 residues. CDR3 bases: TGTGCCAGCGTTCCCGGGACAGTGAACACTGAAGCTTTCTTT. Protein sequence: CASVPGTVNTEAFF.

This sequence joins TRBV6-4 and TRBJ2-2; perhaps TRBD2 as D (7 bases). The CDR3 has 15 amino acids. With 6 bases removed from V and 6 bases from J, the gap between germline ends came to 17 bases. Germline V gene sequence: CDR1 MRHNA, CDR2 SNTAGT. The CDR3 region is CASSQQGGVPGELFF. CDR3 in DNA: TGTGCCAGCAGCCAACAGGGAGGGGTCCCCGGGGAGCTGTTTTTT.

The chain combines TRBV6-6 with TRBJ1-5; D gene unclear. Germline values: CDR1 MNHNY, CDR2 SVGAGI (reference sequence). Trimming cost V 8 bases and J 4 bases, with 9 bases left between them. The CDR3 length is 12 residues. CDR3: CASSGGNQPQHF. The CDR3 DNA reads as TGTGCCAGCTCGGGCGGGAATCAGCCCCAGCATTTT.

The CDR3 loop is CASSVGGSSDTQYF. In DNA, the CDR3 is TGTGCCAGCAGCGTAGGGGGCAGTTCGGATACGCAGTATTTT. This rearrangement joins TRBV9 to TRBJ2-3, with D maybe TRBD1 (5 bases). CDR3 length: 14 amino acids. The germline gives CDR1 SGDLS, CDR2 YYNGEE. Trimming took off 0 bases at V and 6 bases at J, with 11 bases between the two ends.

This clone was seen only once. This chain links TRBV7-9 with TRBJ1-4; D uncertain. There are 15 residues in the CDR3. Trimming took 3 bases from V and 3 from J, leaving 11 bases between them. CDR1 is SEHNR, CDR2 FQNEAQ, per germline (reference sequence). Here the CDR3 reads CASSFELSPNEKLFF. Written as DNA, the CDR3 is TGTGCCAGCAGCTTTGAGTTGTCACCTAATGAAAAACTGTTTTTT. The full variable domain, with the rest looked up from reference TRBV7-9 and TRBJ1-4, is DTGVSQNPRHKITKRGQNVTFRCDPISEHNRLYWYRQTLGQGPEFLTYFQNEAQLEKSRLLSDRFSAERPKGSFSTLEIQRTEQGDSAMYLCASSFELSPNEKLFFGSGTQLSVL.

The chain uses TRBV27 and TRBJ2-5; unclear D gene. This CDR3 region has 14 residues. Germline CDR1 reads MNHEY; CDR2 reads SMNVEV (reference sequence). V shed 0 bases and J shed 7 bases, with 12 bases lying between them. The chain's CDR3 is CASSLSPASVTQYF. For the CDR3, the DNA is TGTGCCAGCAGTTTATCCCCCGCTAGTGTGACCCAGTACTTC.

The CDR3, as DNA: TGTGCCAGCAGTAGGGACAGGGGAGATAATTCACCCCTCCACTTT. Protein sequence: CASSRDRGDNSPLHF. The chain is built from TRBV27 and TRBJ1-6, with 10 bases lining up with TRBD1. CDR3 length: 15 amino acids. V gave up 5 bases and J gave up 5 bases; unmatched junction bases: 3. Germline values: CDR1 MNHEY, CDR2 SMNVEV (reference sequence).

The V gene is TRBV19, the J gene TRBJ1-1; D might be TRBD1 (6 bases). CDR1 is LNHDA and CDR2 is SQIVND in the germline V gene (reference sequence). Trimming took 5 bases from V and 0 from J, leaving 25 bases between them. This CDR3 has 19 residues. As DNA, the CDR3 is TGTGCCAGTAGTCCCCCAGGGTCCCCCAGGGGACCCATGAACACTGAAGCTTTCTTT. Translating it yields CASSPPGSPRGPMNTEAFF.

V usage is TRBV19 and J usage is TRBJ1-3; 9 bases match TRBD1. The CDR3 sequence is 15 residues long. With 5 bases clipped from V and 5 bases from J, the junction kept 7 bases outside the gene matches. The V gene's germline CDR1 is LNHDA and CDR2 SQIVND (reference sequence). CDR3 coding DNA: TGTGCCAGTAGTGCCTTGACAGGGGGTCGAAACACCATATATTTT. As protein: CASSALTGGRNTIYF. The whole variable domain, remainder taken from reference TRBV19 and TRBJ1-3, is DGGITQSPKYLFRKEGQNVTLSCEQNLNHDAMYWYRQDPGQGLRLIYYSQIVNDFQKGDIAEGYSVSREKKESFPLTVTSAQKNPTAFYLCASSALTGGRNTIYFGEGSWLTVV.

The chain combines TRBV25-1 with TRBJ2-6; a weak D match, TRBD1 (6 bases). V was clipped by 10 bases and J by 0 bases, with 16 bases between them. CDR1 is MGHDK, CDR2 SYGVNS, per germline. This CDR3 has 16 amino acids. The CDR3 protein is CATLYQGSSGANVLTF. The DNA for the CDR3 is TGTGCCACCTTATATCAGGGGAGCTCTGGGGCCAACGTCCTGACTTTC. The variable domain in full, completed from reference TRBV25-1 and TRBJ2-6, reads EADIYQTPRYLVIGTGKKITLECSQTMGHDKMYWYQQDPGMELHLIHYSYGVNSTEKGDLSSESTVSRIRTEHFPLTLESARPSHTSQYLCATLYQGSSGANVLTFGAGSRLTVL.

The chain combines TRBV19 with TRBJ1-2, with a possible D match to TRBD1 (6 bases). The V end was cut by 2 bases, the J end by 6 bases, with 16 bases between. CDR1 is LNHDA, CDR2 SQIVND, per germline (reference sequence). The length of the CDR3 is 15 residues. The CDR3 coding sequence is TGTGCCAGTAGTATAAACTGGCAGGGGATCGATGGCTACACCTTC. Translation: CASSINWQGIDGYTF.

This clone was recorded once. CDR3 DNA sequence: TGCGCCAGCAGCGCGACGGGACTAGCGGGAGACGAGCAGTACTTC. This sequence encodes CASSATGLAGDEQYF. The chain uses TRBV5-1 and TRBJ2-7; 14 nucleotides match TRBD2. V dropped 4 bases and J dropped 5; count of bases not matched to a gene: 5. The CDR3 length is 15 residues. Per the germline V gene, CDR1 is SGHRS and CDR2 is YFSETQ.

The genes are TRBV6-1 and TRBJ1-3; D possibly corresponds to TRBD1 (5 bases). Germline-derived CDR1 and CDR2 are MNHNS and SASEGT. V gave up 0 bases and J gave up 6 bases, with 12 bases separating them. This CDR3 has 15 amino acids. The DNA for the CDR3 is TGTGCCAGCAGTGAAGCGGTCAGGGTCGAAAACACCATATATTTT. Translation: CASSEAVRVENTIYF.